This T cell receptor beta chain was captured by sequencing in a study of blood T cells in healthy people across ages. The study, taken as a whole, reports: Percentage of naive T cells showed a strong correlation with TCR beta diversity. Estimates based on one million T cells were treated as lower bounds.

The CDR3 length is 14 residues. V lost 5 bases and J 6 bases, leaving 14 bases between the germline ends. Per germline, CDR1 MNHNS and CDR2 SASEGT. Regarding this clonotype: The antigen remains unidentified.

Isolation per sample recovered at least 6 million PBMCs. With a J-beta primer mix and a sample-barcoded 5' primer, a second PCR ran about 6 to 11 cycles. A template-switch adaptor containing 12 random nucleotides labeled each cDNA molecule. One entry per CDR3 protein results from TCRdb running MiXCR on the 5' RACE reads. The profile covers 550,000 to 600,000 distinct CDR3 sequences, with 40% to 50% appearing a single time and 20% to 25% taken by the ten largest. This TCR derives from an elderly man in good health. Material for sequencing was blood. This rearrangement joins TRBV6-1 to TRBJ1-5; perhaps TRBD1 as D (5 bases). The DNA for the CDR3 is TGTGCCAGCAGTCCCCGCCAGGGACTTCAGCCCCAGCATTTT. The encoded protein is CASSPRQGLQPQHF.